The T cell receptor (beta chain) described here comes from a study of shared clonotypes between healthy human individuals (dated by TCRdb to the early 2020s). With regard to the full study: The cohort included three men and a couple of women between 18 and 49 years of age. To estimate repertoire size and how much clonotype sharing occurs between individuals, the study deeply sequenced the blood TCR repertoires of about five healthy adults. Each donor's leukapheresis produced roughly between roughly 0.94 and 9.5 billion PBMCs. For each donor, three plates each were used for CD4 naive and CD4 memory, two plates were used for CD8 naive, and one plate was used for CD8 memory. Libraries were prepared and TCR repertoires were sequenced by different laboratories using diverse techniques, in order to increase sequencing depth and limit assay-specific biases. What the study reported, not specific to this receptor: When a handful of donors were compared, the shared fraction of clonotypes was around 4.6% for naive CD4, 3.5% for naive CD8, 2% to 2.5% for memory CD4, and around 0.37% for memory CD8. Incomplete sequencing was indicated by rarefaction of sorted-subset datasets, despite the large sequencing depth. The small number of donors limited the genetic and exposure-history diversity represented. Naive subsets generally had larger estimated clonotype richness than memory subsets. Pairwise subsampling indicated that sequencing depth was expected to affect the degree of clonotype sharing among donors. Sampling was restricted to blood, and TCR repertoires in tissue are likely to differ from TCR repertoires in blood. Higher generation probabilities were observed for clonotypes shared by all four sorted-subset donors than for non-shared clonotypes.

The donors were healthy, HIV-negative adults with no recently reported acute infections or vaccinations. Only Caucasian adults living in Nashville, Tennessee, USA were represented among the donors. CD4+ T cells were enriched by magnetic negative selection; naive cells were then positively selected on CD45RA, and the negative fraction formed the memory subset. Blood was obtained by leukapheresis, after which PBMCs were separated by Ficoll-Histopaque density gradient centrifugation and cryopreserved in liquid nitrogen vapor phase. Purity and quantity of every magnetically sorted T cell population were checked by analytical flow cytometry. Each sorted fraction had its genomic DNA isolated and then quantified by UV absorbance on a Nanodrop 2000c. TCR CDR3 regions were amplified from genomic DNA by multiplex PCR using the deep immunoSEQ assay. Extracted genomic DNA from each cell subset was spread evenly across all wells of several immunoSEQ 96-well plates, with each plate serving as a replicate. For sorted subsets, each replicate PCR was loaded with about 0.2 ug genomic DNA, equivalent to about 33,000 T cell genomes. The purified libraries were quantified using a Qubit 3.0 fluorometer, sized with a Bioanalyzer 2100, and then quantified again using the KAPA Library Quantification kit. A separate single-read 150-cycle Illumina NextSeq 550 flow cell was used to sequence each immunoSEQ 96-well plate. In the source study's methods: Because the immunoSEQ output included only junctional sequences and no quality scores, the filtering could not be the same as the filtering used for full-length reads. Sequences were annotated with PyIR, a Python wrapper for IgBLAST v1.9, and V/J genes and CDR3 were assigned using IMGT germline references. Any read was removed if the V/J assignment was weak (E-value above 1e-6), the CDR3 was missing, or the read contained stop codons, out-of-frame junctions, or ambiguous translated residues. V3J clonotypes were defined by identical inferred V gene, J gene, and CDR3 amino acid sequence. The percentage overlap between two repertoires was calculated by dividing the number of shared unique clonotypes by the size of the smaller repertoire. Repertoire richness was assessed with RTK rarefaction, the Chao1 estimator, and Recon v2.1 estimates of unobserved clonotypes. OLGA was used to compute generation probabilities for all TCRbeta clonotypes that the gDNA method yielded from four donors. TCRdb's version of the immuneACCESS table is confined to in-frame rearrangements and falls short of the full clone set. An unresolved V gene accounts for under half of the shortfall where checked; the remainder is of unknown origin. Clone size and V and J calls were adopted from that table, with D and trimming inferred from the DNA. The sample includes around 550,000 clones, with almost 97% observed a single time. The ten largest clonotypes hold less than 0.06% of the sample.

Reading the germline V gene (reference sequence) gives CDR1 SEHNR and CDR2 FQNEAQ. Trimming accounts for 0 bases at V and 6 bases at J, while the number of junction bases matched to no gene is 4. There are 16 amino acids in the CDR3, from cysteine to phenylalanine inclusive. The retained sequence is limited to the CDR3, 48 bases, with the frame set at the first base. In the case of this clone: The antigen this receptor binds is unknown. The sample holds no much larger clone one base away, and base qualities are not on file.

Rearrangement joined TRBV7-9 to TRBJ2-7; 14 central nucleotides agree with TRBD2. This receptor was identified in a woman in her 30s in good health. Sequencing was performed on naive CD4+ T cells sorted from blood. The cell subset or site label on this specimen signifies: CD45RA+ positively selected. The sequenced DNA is TGTGCCAGCAGCTTAGCGTCTGGGACTAGCGGGAGCGAGCAGTACTTC. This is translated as CASSLASGTSGSEQYF.